This T cell receptor beta chain comes out of a study of cytomegalovirus exposure and HLA in healthy donors. For this clone: Its antigen remains unidentified.

General study findings and limits: An analysis that came later showed most CMV-associated TCR beta chains appearing HLA-restricted. In the analysis, some V segments, TRBV6-2 and TRBV6-3 included, were excluded as indistinguishable.

This CDR3 has 13 amino acids. Trimming pared 3 bases from V and 4 bases from J, leaving 9 bases between. Germline loops: CDR1 SGHVS, CDR2 FQNEAQ. The PCR had 60 Vbeta and 13 Jbeta primers. The repertoire was sequenced with immunoSEQ multiplex PCR; TCRdb's copy has only in-frame clones and lacks some. The data hold about 230,000 clones, with roughly 79% observed a single time. This sequence originates from a woman in her forties in good health and CMV-seronegative. This chain joins TRBV7-8 and TRBJ1-1; no reliable D call. Sequenced material: PBMCs. CDR3 amino acids: CASSLAESTEAFF. As DNA, the CDR3 is TGTGCCAGCAGCTTGGCGGAGAGCACTGAAGCTTTCTTT. The whole variable domain, remainder taken from reference TRBV7-8 and TRBJ1-1, is GAGVSQSPRYKVAKRGQDVALRCDPISGHVSLFWYQQALGQGPEFLTYFQNEAQLDKSGLPSDRFFAERPEGSVSTLKIQRTQQEDSAVYLCASSLAESTEAFFGQGTRLTVV.